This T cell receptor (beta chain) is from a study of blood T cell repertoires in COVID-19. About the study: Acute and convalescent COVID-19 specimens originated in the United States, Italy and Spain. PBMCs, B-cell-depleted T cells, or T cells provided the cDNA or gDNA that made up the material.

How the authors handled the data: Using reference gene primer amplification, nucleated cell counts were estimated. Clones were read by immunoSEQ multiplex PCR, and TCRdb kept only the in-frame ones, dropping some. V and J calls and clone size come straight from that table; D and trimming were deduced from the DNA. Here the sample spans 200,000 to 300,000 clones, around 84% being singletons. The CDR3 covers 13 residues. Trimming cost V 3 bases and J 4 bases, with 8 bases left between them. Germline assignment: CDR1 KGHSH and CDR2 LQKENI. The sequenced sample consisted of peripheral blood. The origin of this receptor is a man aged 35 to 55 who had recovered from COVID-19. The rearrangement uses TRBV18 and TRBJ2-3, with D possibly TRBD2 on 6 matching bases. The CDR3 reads CASSPSGADTQYF. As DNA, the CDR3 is TGTGCCAGCTCACCGTCGGGAGCAGATACGCAGTATTTT.